A single T cell receptor beta chain is shown here with its context. The CDR3 spans 13 residues. Trimming stripped 3 bases from V and 2 bases from J, with 7 bases between. Germline CDR1 is SEHNR and CDR2 is FQNEAQ (reference sequence). The sample originates from a study of shared T cell receptors in the human thymus. The table came from immunoSEQ multiplex PCR; TCRdb's copy has only in-frame clones and leaves some out. This sample has 700,000 to 750,000 clones, with approximately 83% found just once. A further study also used this sample, focusing on human thymus T cells. That report adds: Infants, healthy and Finnish, who were having corrective surgery for congenital heart defects served as donors. Corrective heart surgery yielded resections, and these provided the thymus tissue. Use of V and J genes seemed skewed within the thymic and blood repertoires. Thymic TCR repertoires of unrelated people reportedly overlapped highly.

V gene TRBV7-9 combines with J gene TRBJ1-1; D is undetermined. The sequence was collected from a girl in the first two years of life with a congenital heart defect. Sequenced input: thymocytes. The CDR3 DNA reads as TGTGCCAGCAGCTTGGAGGCAAACACTGAAGCTTTCTTT. Its protein is CASSLEANTEAFF. The whole variable domain, filled in from reference TRBV7-9 and TRBJ1-1, reads DTGVSQNPRHKITKRGQNVTFRCDPISEHNRLYWYRQTLGQGPEFLTYFQNEAQLEKSRLLSDRFSAERPKGSFSTLEIQRTEQGDSAMYLCASSLEANTEAFFGQGTRLTVV.